This T cell receptor beta chain was captured in a study of cytomegalovirus exposure and HLA in healthy donors. Study observations and caveats: Among TCR beta chains, those listed as cytomegalovirus-associated numbered 164. Subsequent analysis found a tendency for first-cohort TCR clusters to co-occur within the 95 to 150 validation repertoires. Cytomegalovirus status was reportedly diagnosed by the classifier with high specificity and sensitivity.

Germline V lookup: CDR1 MGHDK, CDR2 SYGVNS. V shed 3 bases and J 2 bases; nucleotides not matched to a gene: 3. This CDR3 has 15 residues. Measured with immunoSEQ multiplex PCR; TCRdb has only the in-frame clones, and not every one. This table has 300,000 to 350,000 clones, roughly 90% appearing once. With regard to this clone: Its cognate antigen is unknown.

V is TRBV25-1 and J is TRBJ1-2, with 10 bases lining up with TRBD1. The receptor was derived from a young man in good health and CMV-seronegative. Sequencing used PBMCs. The CDR3 coding sequence is TGTGCCAGCAGTGATCAGGGACAGGGGAACTATGGCTACACCTTC. This encodes CASSDQGQGNYGYTF.